These 3 T cell receptor beta chains came from one sample sequenced in a study of CD8 T cells in ankylosing spondylitis. Study-level points and caveats: Ankylosing spondylitis blood appeared to be characterized by a TCR beta motif of about eight highly homologous variants.

These receptors lack a known antigen. TCRdb itself ran the 5' RACE reads through MiXCR, one entry per CDR3 protein. The repertoire holds approximately 300,000 distinct CDR3 sequences, with approximately 8% as singletons. Sequenced: blood, either unsorted or a sorted T cell fraction (not recorded which). Receptors originate from a male donor with ankylosing spondylitis.

This clonotype has more than one count but fewer than ten. The chain is built from TRBV5-1 and TRBJ2-5; D not resolved. The CDR3 consists of 15 residues. The germline V gene encodes CDR1 SGHRS and CDR2 YFSETQ. V lost 0 bases, J lost 2 bases, and 11 bases lay in between. CDR3 nucleotides: TGCGCCAGCAGCTTGGAGGGCAGGAGACAAGAGACCCAGTACTTC. It is translated as CASSLEGRRQETQYF.

This clonotype was counted many times. V and J are TRBV5-5 and TRBJ2-7; TRBD1 agrees at 7 bases. This CDR3 comprises 16 residues. V gave up 4 bases and J gave up 6 bases; unmatched junction bases: 16. CDR1 is SGHKS, CDR2 YYEKEE, per germline (reference sequence). CDR3 nucleotide sequence: TGTGCCAGCAGCCTCCAATTAGACAGGGCAGGAGGCGAGCAGTACTTC. This sequence encodes CASSLQLDRAGGEQYF.

This clonotype was picked up a small number of times. The gene calls are TRBV5-1 and TRBJ2-5; 10 bases are shared with TRBD2. Trimming removed 4 bases from V and 1 base from J; junction bases left unmatched: 4. The CDR3 extends over 15 amino acids. Per germline, CDR1 SGHRS and CDR2 YFSETQ. CDR3 nucleotide sequence: TGCGCCAGCAGCGCGGGACTAGCGAGCCAAGAGACCCAGTACTTC. The encoded protein is CASSAGLASQETQYF.